One T cell receptor (beta chain) is described in this entry. This sample was included in a study of blood T cell repertoires in COVID-19. Germline loops: CDR1 LGHDT, CDR2 YNNKEL (reference sequence). After removal of 1 base from V and 5 bases from J, the junction contained 8 bases not matched to a gene. The CDR3 consists of 16 residues. Participants' own reports of clinical history determined their cohort assignment. Here immunoSEQ multiplex PCR was the method, and the copy in TCRdb shows in-frame clones only, minus some. The table lists some 190,000 clones, 70% to 90% of them singletons. This receptor was obtained from a man aged 30 to 39 with acute COVID-19. V usage is TRBV3-1 (or the pseudogene TRBV3-2) and J usage is TRBJ1-2, with 9 nucleotides matching TRBD1. Sequencing was carried out using PBMCs or T cells enriched from blood (not recorded which). CDR3 sequence (DNA): TGTGCCAGCAGCCAAGTACAGGGGGCAGCTGCTTATGGCTACACCTTC. Its protein product is CASSQVQGAAAYGYTF.